This T cell receptor (beta chain) was found in a study of beta chain features in type 1 diabetes. The whole isolated RNA underwent reverse transcription, so sequencing captured expressed TCRB transcripts. Some clones are missing from TCRdb's copy, which holds only in-frame ones; the method was immunoSEQ multiplex PCR. The repertoire holds under 200,000 clones, with approximately 10% as singletons. On this clone itself: Its specificity is unknown.

Points from the study as a whole: Diminished insertions and augmented deletions at VDJ junctions characterized type 1 diabetes patients. PCR, the amplification step, might favor shorter templates, equally in patients and controls. Shortening that was moderate but significant affected the TCRB CDR3s of Type 1 diabetes patients in all four CD4+ subsets.

Via the markers CD45RO/CCR7/CD25/CD127/CD95/CD27, stem cell-like memory, regulatory, central memory and naive CD4+ cells were sorted. Populations isolated by sorting all had purity greater than 98%. Germline assignment: CDR1 KGHSH and CDR2 LQKENI. V shed 3 bases and J 4 bases; nucleotides not matched to a gene: 7. The CDR3 has 15 amino acids. Sequenced: central memory CD4+ T cells from blood. The chain employs TRBV18 and TRBJ2-7; TRBD2 matches at 9 bases. The source is a man aged 25-45 years with type 1 diabetes. CDR3 in DNA: TGTGCCAGCTCACCGGCGGGAGGGCCCATGTACGAGCAGTACTTC. Translation: CASSPAGGPMYEQYF.